These 21 T cell receptor beta chains share one sample of origin, sequenced in a study of blood T cell repertoires in COVID-19. Measured with immunoSEQ multiplex PCR; TCRdb has only the in-frame clones, and not every one. Among 190,000 or so clones listed, around 80% were seen once. Sample: peripheral blood. Receptors originate from a woman at least 80 years old with active or convalescent COVID-19.

CDR3 bases: TGCGCCAGCAGCCTCCTGACAGGGGGCAGCTATGGCTACACCTTC. It codes for CASSLLTGGSYGYTF. J is TRBJ1-2 and V is TRBV5-1, with 10 bases fitting TRBD1. The CDR3 has 15 amino acids. Germline V lookup: CDR1 SGHRS, CDR2 YFSETQ. Losses at the gene ends were 4 bases for V and 4 bases for J; bases not matched to a gene: 7.

The gene calls are TRBV5-4 and TRBJ2-5; 12 positions agree with TRBD2. Germline CDR1 and CDR2: SGHNT and YYREEE (reference sequence). V gave up 4 bases and J gave up 5 bases; unmatched junction bases: 9. The CDR3 spans 16 residues. CDR3 DNA: TGTGCCAGCAGCGCCTCTAGCGGGGGGGCCTGGGAGACCCAGTACTTC. Translated: CASSASSGGAWETQYF. The variable domain in full, with the rest retrieved from reference TRBV5-4 and TRBJ2-5, is ETGVTQSPTHLIKTRGQQVTLRCSSQSGHNTVSWYQQALGQGPQFIFQYYREEENGRGNFPPRFSGLQFPNYSSELNVNALELDDSALYLCASSASSGGAWETQYFGPGTRLLVL.

V usage is TRBV5-1 and J usage is TRBJ1-2; D not resolved. The CDR3 has 13 amino acids. The V and J ends lost 1 base and 5 bases respectively, with 9 bases between them. From germline, CDR1 is SGHRS and CDR2 YFSETQ. CDR3 sequence (DNA): TGCGCCAGCAGCTTGACAGTCTCTTATGGCTACACCTTC. Its protein product is CASSLTVSYGYTF. Drawing the rest from reference TRBV5-1 and TRBJ1-2, the complete variable domain is KAGVTQTPRYLIKTRGQQVTLSCSPISGHRSVSWYQQTPGQGLQFLFEYFSETQRNKGNFPGRFSGRQFSNSRSEMNVSTLELGDSALYLCASSLTVSYGYTFGSGTRLTVV.

V gene TRBV28 combines with J gene TRBJ1-6; D not resolved. V gave up 7 bases and J gave up 0 bases, with 13 bases separating them. Germline V gives CDR1 MDHEN, CDR2 SYDVKM. The CDR3 has 16 amino acids. CDR3 sequence (DNA): TGTGCCAGCATTTCTACCGGGAGCTCCTATAATTCACCCCTCCACTTT. This encodes CASISTGSSYNSPLHF.

This clone was detected only once. V is TRBV15 and J is TRBJ2-5; 10 nucleotides align to TRBD1. This CDR3 is built from 14 residues. V shed 3 bases and J 4 bases; nucleotides not matched to a gene: 2. CDR1 is LNHNV and CDR2 is YYDKDF in the germline V gene (reference sequence). CDR3 in DNA: TGTGCCACCAGCAGCGACAGGGGGCGAGAGACCCAGTACTTC. This gives the protein CATSSDRGRETQYF.

The V and J genes are TRBV19 and TRBJ1-2; 8 nucleotides agree with TRBD1. J lost 6 bases, V lost 7 bases, and 7 bases had no gene match. The V gene's germline CDR1 is LNHDA and CDR2 SQIVND (reference sequence). The CDR3 contains 13 residues. The CDR3 region has the DNA TGTGCCAGTACGGGACAGGTATATGATGGCTACACCTTC. Translating it yields CASTGQVYDGYTF.

The chain combines TRBV28 with TRBJ2-7, with 7 bases aligning to TRBD1. Looked up from germline, CDR1 is MDHEN and CDR2 is SYDVKM. J lost 3 bases, V lost 5 bases, and 10 bases had no gene match. The CDR3 totals 15 residues. The DNA for the CDR3 is TGTGCCAGCAGTCAGATCAGGGGGATGAACTACGAGCAGTACTTC. It encodes CASSQIRGMNYEQYF.

The V call is TRBV9, the J call TRBJ1-2, with D perhaps TRBD1 (5 bases). V was cut by 1 base and J by 6 bases, with 13 bases left in between. This CDR3 comprises 14 residues. Germline V gives CDR1 SGDLS, CDR2 YYNGEE. The CDR3 bases are TGTGCCAGCAGCGTATTAGGGCAGGGAAATGGCTACACCTTC. The encoded protein is CASSVLGQGNGYTF.

This clone was counted between two and nine times. The chain uses TRBV2 and TRBJ2-7, with 7 bases lining up with TRBD1. The CDR3 runs to 18 residues. CDR1 is SNHLY and CDR2 is FYNNEI in the germline V gene. J lost 4 bases, V lost 4 bases, and 19 bases had no gene match. The CDR3 DNA is TGTGCCAGCAGTGTTGTCCCACCTACAGGGGCGAAAAGATACGAGCAGTACTTC. Residues: CASSVVPPTGAKRYEQYF.

This rearrangement joins TRBV6-2 or TRBV6-3 to TRBJ1-2; D may be TRBD1 (6 bases). This CDR3 has 16 amino acids. Trimming stripped 5 bases from V and 4 bases from J, with 20 bases between. Germline CDR1 is MNHEY and CDR2 is SVGEGT. As DNA, the CDR3 is TGTGCCAGCAGTAGACCCGGGACACCTTTAGCCTATGGCTACACCTTC. Translating gives CASSRPGTPLAYGYTF.

V usage is TRBV15 and J usage is TRBJ1-6; 7 bases align to TRBD1. There are 16 residues in the CDR3. The V segment lost 0 bases and the J segment 10 bases; nucleotides outside the gene matches: 9. Germline V gene sequence: CDR1 LNHNV, CDR2 YYDKDF (reference sequence). The CDR3 sequence is CATSRDRDRAGSPLHF. The CDR3 DNA sequence: TGTGCCACCAGCAGAGATAGAGACAGGGCGGGGTCACCCCTCCACTTT.

The chain uses TRBV2 and TRBJ1-2; 7 positions agree with TRBD1. The CDR3 runs 15 residues. V trimming: 6 bases; J trimming: 0 bases; junction bases outside the gene matches: 7. CDR1 and CDR2 from the germline V gene are SNHLY and FYNNEI. Here the CDR3 reads CASRIGTDPNYGYTF. Written as DNA, the CDR3 is TGTGCCAGCAGGATCGGGACAGACCCTAACTATGGCTACACCTTC.

The chain is built from TRBV18 and TRBJ2-7; D unresolved. With 3 bases removed from V and 2 bases from J, the gap between germline ends came to 11 bases. The CDR3 loop spans 14 amino acids. Germline V gene sequence: CDR1 KGHSH, CDR2 LQKENI. As DNA, the CDR3 is TGTGCCAGCTCACCTGCCTCCACAGCCTACGAGCAGTACTTC. This sequence encodes CASSPASTAYEQYF.

J is TRBJ1-5 and V is TRBV19; tentative D call: TRBD1 (5 bases). The germline CDR1 and CDR2 sequences are LNHDA and SQIVND (reference sequence). The CDR3 is 13 residues long. V lost 3 bases and J lost 6, with 9 bases in between. For the CDR3, the DNA is TGTGCCAGTAGTATGACAGAATCTCAGCCCCAGCATTTT. This codes for CASSMTESQPQHF.

The chain uses TRBV4-1 and TRBJ2-1; 12 nucleotides match TRBD2. The CDR3 has 17 amino acids. The ends lost 4 bases at V and 4 bases at J; junction bases unmatched: 8. Germline V gene sequence: CDR1 MGHRA, CDR2 YSYEKL. The CDR3: CASSLQRLAGAYNEQFF. CDR3 nucleotides: TGCGCCAGCAGCCTCCAGAGACTAGCGGGGGCATACAATGAGCAGTTCTTC.

This chain joins TRBV3-1 (or the pseudogene TRBV3-2) and TRBJ1-1; the D gene is possibly TRBD1 (6 bases). Germline assignment: CDR1 LGHDT and CDR2 YNNKEL (reference sequence). This CDR3 region has 16 residues. V was pared by 3 bases and J by 5 bases, with 19 bases between. DNA for the CDR3: TGTGCCAGCAGCCATTCGGAGTACAGGGCCCCTACTGAAGCTTTCTTT. Its translation is CASSHSEYRAPTEAFF.

This clone showed up just a few times. This chain uses TRBV2 with TRBJ1-6, with D uncertain. V dropped 8 bases and J dropped 8 bases, with 10 bases sitting between them. The V gene's germline CDR1 is SNHLY and CDR2 FYNNEI. CDR3 length: 12 residues. This chain's CDR3 is CASLNLYSPLHF. DNA of the CDR3: TGTGCCAGCCTAAATTTGTATTCACCCCTCCACTTT.

This chain connects TRBV19 to TRBJ2-3; 12 bases align to TRBD2. The CDR3 length is 16 residues. The V gene end was trimmed by 3 bases and the J gene end by 3 bases; junction bases not matched to a gene: 4. Germline CDR1 is LNHDA and CDR2 is SQIVND (reference sequence). CDR3 loop: CASSMLTSGGTDTQYF. The CDR3 DNA reads as TGTGCCAGTAGTATGTTAACTAGCGGGGGGACAGATACGCAGTATTTT.

In this sample, this clone turned up many times. The chain couples TRBV6-5 to TRBJ1-2; D is possibly TRBD1 (5 bases). Germline V gene sequence: CDR1 MNHEY, CDR2 SVGAGI. V was cut by 4 bases and J by 6 bases, with 15 bases left in between. This CDR3 is built from 14 residues. CDR3 sequence (DNA): TGTGCCAGCAGTTTCCAGGGAGGAAGTGATGGCTACACCTTC. This gives the protein CASSFQGGSDGYTF.

The chain recombines TRBV11-2 with TRBJ1-4; D perhaps matches TRBD1 (5 bases). Per germline, CDR1 SGHAT and CDR2 FQNNGV. Trimming took 5 bases from V and 5 from J, leaving 9 bases between them. The CDR3 is made up of 13 amino acids. CDR3 coding DNA: TGTGCCAGCAGCCCAGGGCCGAATGAAAAACTGTTTTTT. Amino acid sequence: CASSPGPNEKLFF.

The rearrangement links TRBV4-1 to TRBJ1-2, with a tentative D call TRBD1 (5 bases). The germline gives CDR1 MGHRA, CDR2 YSYEKL. The CDR3 is 15 amino acids. Between the trimmed V and J ends, which lost 0 bases and 0 bases, there was a span of 8 bases. This CDR3 is CASSQDKTANYGYTF. CDR3 in DNA: TGCGCCAGCAGCCAAGATAAGACAGCTAACTATGGCTACACCTTC.